This T cell receptor beta chain was retrieved from a study of T-cell reconstitution after alpha-beta-depleted transplantation in children. Broader study findings: The main origin of T-cell counts and diversity one year after transplant was newly produced T cells. Several hundred expanded graft clones reportedly were the source of alpha-beta T cells about two months after transplant.

TCRbeta library preparation incorporated unique molecular identifiers. TCRdb re-derived calls from the PCR reads in MiXCR, one entry per CDR3 protein. The sample records tens of thousands of distinct CDR3 sequences, 44% being singletons. Concerning this clonotype: As yet, its antigen is unknown.

Material: PBMCs, mostly from graft donor cells, obtained 360 days after TCRalphabeta/CD19-depleted stem cell transplant. The sequence came from a male patient aged 10 to 17 who had a stem cell transplant for acute lymphoblastic leukemia, so the T cells may come from the graft donor.

The DNA of the CDR3 is TGTGCCAGCAGCTTAGCGGGAGGGTTGGCGGATACGCAGTATTTT. Protein: CASSLAGGLADTQYF. The rearrangement uses TRBV7-6 and TRBJ2-3; 7 nucleotides line up with TRBD2. Germline assignment: CDR1 SGHVS and CDR2 FNYEAQ. After removal of 0 bases from V and 6 bases from J, the junction contained 6 bases not matched to a gene. This CDR3 spans 15 amino acids.